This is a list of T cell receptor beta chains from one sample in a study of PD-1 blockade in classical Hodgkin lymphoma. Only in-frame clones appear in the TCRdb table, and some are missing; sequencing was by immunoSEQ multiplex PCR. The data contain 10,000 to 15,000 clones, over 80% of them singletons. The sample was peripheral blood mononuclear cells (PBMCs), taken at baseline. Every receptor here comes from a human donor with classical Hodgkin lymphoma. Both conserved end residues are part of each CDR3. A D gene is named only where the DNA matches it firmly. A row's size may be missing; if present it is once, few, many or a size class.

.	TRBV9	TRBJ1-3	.	TGTGCCAGCAGCGTAGATAGCTCTGGAAACACCATATATTTT	CASSVDSSGNTIYF
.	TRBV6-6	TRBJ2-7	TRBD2	TGTGCCAGCAGGGGTACTAGCGGGAGAGTCTACTACGAGCAGTACTTC	CASRGTSGRVYYEQYF
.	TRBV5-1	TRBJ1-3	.	TGCGCCAGCAGCGTCGTGGGCGGATCTGGAAACACCATATATTTT	CASSVVGGSGNTIYF
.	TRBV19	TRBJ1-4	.	TGTGCCAGTAAAGTGGGACTAACTAATGAAAAACTGTTTTTT	CASKVGLTNEKLFF
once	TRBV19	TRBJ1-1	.	TGTGCCAGTAGTATAACCGCGCGCACTGAAGCTTTCTTT	CASSITARTEAFF
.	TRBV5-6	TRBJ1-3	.	TGTGCCAGCAGGCCCCCGGTTGGAAACACCATATATTTT	CASRPPVGNTIYF
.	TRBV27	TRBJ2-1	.	TGTGCCAGCAGTTTAGGCAGGGGCAATGAGCAGTTCTTC	CASSLGRGNEQFF
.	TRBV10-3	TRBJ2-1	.	TGTGCCATCAGTGAGTCTTGGGGCATAGGAAGGGTTCGAAGCTCCTACAATGAGCAGTTCTTC	CAISESWGIGRVRSSYNEQFF
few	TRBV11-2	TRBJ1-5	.	TGTGCCAGCAGCTTGGAACAGGGTGCCAATCAGCCCCAGCATTTT	CASSLEQGANQPQHF
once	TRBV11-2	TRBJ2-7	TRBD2	TGTGCCAGCAGCTTAGGACTAGCGGAGGCCTTGCAGTACTTC	CASSLGLAEALQYF
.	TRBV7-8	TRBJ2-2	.	TGTGCCAGCACCCCTGACACCTTATTTTCCGGGGAGCTGTTTTTT	CASTPDTLFSGELFF
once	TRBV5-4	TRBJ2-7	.	TGTGCCAGCAGCTTGGATCAGGGGGGCTACGAGCAGTACTTC	CASSLDQGGYEQYF
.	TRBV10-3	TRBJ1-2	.	TGTGCCATCAGGAGGGGCCTTGGCTACACCTTC	CAIRRGLGYTF
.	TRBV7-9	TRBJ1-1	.	TGTGCCAGCAGCCCGCCCTTCAGGGAAGGTACTGAAGCTTTCTTT	CASSPPFREGTEAFF
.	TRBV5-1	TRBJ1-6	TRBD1	TGCGCCAGCAGCTTGTCTGGGACAGGGGCCCCTTATAATTCACCCCTCCACTTT	CASSLSGTGAPYNSPLHF
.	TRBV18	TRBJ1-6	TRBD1	TGTGCCAGCTCAACAGGACAGGGGAGTAATTCACCCCTCCACTTT	CASSTGQGSNSPLHF
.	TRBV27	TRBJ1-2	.	TGTGCCAGCAGTTTTCGAACAGGGTGGGGCTACACCTTC	CASSFRTGWGYTF
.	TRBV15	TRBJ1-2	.	TGTGCCACCAGCAGAGATTTCAGGGCTGGCTATGGCTACACCTTC	CATSRDFRAGYGYTF
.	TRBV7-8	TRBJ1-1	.	TGTGCCAGCAGCATTACCGGGACATATGGCTCGGGCACTGAAGCTTTCTTT	CASSITGTYGSGTEAFF
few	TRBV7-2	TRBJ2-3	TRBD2	TGTGCCAGCAGCTCTAGCGGGAAGGCAGATACGCAGTATTTT	CASSSSGKADTQYF
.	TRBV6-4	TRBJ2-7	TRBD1	TGTGCCAGCAGTTGGAAAGGGACAGGGCCATCCTACGAGCAGTACTTC	CASSWKGTGPSYEQYF
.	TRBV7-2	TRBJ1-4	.	TGTGCCAGCAGCTTAAGGCCTCCCCCTGGGGCTAATGAAAAACTGTTTTTT	CASSLRPPPGANEKLFF
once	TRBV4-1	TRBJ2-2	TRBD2	TGCGCCAGCAGCCAAGATTGGGCGGGGGGGCGCACCGGGGAGCTGTTTTTT	CASSQDWAGGRTGELFF
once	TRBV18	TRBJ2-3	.	TGTGCCAGCTCACCAGGATCAGCTAGCACAGATACGCAGTATTTT	CASSPGSASTDTQYF
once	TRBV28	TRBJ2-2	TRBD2	TGTGCCAGCAGACTTAGCGGGACGAACACCGGGGAGCTGTTTTTT	CASRLSGTNTGELFF
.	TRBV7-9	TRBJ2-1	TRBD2	TGTGCCAGCAGCTTAGCGGTCCGGGTAGCGGGAGGCCCGGGTGAGCAGTTCTTC	CASSLAVRVAGGPGEQFF
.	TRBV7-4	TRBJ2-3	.	TGTGCCAGCAGCATAGGGGTGGATACGCAGTATTTT	CASSIGVDTQYF
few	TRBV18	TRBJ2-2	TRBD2	TGTGCCAGCTCCCCTGGACTAGGCGCGAACACCGGGGAGCTGTTTTTT	CASSPGLGANTGELFF
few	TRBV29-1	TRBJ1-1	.	TGCAGCGTTAAAAAGACCATGAACACTGAAGCTTTCTTT	CSVKKTMNTEAFF